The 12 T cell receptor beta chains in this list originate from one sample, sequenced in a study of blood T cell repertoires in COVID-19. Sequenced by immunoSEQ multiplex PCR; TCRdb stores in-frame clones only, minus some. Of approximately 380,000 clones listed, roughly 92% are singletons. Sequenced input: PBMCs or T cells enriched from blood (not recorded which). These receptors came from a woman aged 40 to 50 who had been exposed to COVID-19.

The CDR3, as DNA: TGTGCCAGTTGCGGGGGAAGAGGCACAGATACGCAGTATTTT. This gives the protein CASCGGRGTDTQYF. The rearrangement joins TRBV19 to TRBJ2-3; 7 nucleotides agree with TRBD2. The V gene's germline CDR1 is LNHDA and CDR2 SQIVND (reference sequence). Trimming cost V 8 bases and J 1 base; bases outside gene matches: 6. The CDR3 runs to 14 residues.

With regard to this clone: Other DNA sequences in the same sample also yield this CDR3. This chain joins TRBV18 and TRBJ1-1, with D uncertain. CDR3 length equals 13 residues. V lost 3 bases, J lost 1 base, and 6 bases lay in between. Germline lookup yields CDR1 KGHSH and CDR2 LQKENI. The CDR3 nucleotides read TGTGCCAGCTCACCTTCGGGGAACACTGAAGCTTTCTTT. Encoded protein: CASSPSGNTEAFF.

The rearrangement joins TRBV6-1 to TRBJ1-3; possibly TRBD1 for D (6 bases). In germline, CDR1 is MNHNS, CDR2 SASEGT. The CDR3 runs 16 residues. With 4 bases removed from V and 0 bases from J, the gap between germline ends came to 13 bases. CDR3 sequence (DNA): TGTGCCAGCAGTGTGAGGGGGATAGTCTCTGGAAACACCATATATTTT. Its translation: CASSVRGIVSGNTIYF.

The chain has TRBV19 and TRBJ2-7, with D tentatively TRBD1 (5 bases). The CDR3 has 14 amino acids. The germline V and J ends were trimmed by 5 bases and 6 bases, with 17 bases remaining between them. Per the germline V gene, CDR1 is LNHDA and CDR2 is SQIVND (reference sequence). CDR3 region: CASSLSGSLSEQYF. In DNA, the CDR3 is TGTGCCAGTAGTCTTTCAGGGTCCCTCTCCGAGCAGTACTTC.

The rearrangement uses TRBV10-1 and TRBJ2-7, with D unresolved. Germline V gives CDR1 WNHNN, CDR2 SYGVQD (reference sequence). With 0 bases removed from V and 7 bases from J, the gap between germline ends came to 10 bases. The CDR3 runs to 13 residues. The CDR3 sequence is CASSESYTKEQYF. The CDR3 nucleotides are TGCGCCAGCAGTGAGTCGTACACTAAAGAGCAGTACTTC.

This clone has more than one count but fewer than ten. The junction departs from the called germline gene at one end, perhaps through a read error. CDR3 DNA: TGTGCAAGTAAACGGGGACAGGGGCTCCAAGAGACCCAGTACTTC. Its translation is CASKRGQGLQETQYF. This rearrangement joins TRBV19 to TRBJ2-5; 10 bases are a match to TRBD1. Germline V gene data show CDR1 as LNHDA and CDR2 as SQIVND (reference sequence). This CDR3 has 15 residues. Looking up the rest from reference TRBV19 and TRBJ2-5 gives the full variable domain: DGGITQSPKYLFRKEGQNVTLSCEQNLNHDAMYWYRQDPGQGLRLIYYSQIVNDFQKGDIAEGYSVSREKKESFPLTVTSAQKNPTAFYLCASKRGQGLQETQYFGPGTRLLVL.

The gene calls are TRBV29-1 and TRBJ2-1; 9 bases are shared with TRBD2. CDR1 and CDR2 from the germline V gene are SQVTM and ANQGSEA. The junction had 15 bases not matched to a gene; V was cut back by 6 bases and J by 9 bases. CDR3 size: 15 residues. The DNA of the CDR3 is TGCAGCGTAAAGCCGGGACTAGCTCCGTTGGGTGAGCAGTTCTTC. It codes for CSVKPGLAPLGEQFF.

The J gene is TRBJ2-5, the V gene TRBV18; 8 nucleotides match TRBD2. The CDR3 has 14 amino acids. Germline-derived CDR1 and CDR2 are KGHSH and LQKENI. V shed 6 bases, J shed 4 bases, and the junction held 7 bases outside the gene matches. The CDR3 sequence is CASSKGLERETQYF. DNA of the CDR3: TGTGCCAGCTCGAAGGGACTAGAGAGAGAGACCCAGTACTTC.

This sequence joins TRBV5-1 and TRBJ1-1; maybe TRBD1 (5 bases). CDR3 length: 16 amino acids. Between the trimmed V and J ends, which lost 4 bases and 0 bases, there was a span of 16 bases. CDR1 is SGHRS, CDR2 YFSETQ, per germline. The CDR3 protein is CASSPPGGGVNTEAFF. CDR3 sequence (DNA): TGCGCCAGCAGCCCCCCCGGGGGAGGGGTGAACACTGAAGCTTTCTTT. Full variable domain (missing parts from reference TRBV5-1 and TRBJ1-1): KAGVTQTPRYLIKTRGQQVTLSCSPISGHRSVSWYQQTPGQGLQFLFEYFSETQRNKGNFPGRFSGRQFSNSRSEMNVSTLELGDSALYLCASSPPGGGVNTEAFFGQGTRLTVV.

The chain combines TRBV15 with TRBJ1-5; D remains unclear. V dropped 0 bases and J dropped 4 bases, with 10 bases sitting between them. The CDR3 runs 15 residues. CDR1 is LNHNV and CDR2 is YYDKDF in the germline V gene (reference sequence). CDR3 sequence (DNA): TGTGCCACCAGCAGAGAGCGGGCAAATAATCAGCCCCAGCATTTT. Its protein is CATSRERANNQPQHF.

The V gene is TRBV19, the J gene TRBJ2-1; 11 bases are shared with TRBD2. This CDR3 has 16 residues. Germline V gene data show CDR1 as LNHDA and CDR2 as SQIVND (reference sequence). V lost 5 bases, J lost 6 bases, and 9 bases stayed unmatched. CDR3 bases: TGTGCCAGTAGTTCCCTTCTAGCGGGAGGATCCAATGAGCAGTTCTTC. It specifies CASSSLLAGGSNEQFF.

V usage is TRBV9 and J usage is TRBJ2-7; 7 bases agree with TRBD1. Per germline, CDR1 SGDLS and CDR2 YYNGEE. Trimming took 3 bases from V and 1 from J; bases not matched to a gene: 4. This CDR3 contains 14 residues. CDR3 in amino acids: CASSEGDRSYEQYF. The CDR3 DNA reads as TGTGCCAGCAGCGAAGGGGACAGATCCTACGAGCAGTACTTC.